Below, 28 T cell receptor beta chains from the same sample are listed, as sequenced in a study of beta chain features in type 1 diabetes. Sequenced material consisted of expressed TCRB transcripts (all of the isolated RNA was reverse transcribed). The protocol was immunoSEQ multiplex PCR, while the TCRdb copy is restricted to in-frame clones and leaves out a portion. The sample lists 400,000 to 450,000 clones; over 11% were seen once. Sequencing was carried out using naive CD4+ T cells from blood. The receptors derive from a man in his thirties or forties in good health.

This sequence joins TRBV28 and TRBJ1-2; 10 nucleotides agree with TRBD1. Germline V gives CDR1 MDHEN, CDR2 SYDVKM. There are 14 residues in the CDR3. Trimming removed 6 bases from V and 5 bases from J; junction bases left unmatched: 6. Written as DNA, the CDR3 is TGTGCCAGCAGCTTGGGGGACAGGGGATATGGCTACACCTTC. Its translation is CASSLGDRGYGYTF.

In its sample, this clone was seen a few times. The V gene is TRBV30, the J gene TRBJ1-4; D gene ambiguous. CDR3 length: 12 residues. V was shortened by 2 bases and J by 2 bases, with 3 bases between the two germline ends. Germline V gives CDR1 GTSNPN, CDR2 SVGIG (reference sequence). The DNA for the CDR3 is TGTGCCTGGAGTTCCACTAATGAAAAACTGTTTTTT. It is translated as CAWSSTNEKLFF.

The chain combines TRBV5-1 with TRBJ2-3; weak D call: TRBD2 (6 bases). The length of the CDR3 is 13 residues. Deletions cut 7 bases from V and 3 bases from J, with 12 bases between. Germline loops: CDR1 SGHRS, CDR2 YFSETQ. CDR3 in amino acids: CASWAGLTDTQYF. CDR3 bases: TGCGCCAGCTGGGCGGGACTGACAGATACGCAGTATTTT. The whole variable domain, remainder taken from reference TRBV5-1 and TRBJ2-3, is KAGVTQTPRYLIKTRGQQVTLSCSPISGHRSVSWYQQTPGQGLQFLFEYFSETQRNKGNFPGRFSGRQFSNSRSEMNVSTLELGDSALYLCASWAGLTDTQYFGPGTRLTVL.

This clone was seen a few times. This chain joins TRBV5-1 and TRBJ2-3; 11 positions agree with TRBD1. With V trimmed by 4 bases and J by 4 bases, 11 bases remained unmatched. The CDR3 is 17 amino acids. The germline V gene encodes CDR1 SGHRS and CDR2 YFSETQ. The chain's CDR3 is CASSLGQGALESDTQYF. CDR3 bases: TGCGCCAGCAGCCTAGGACAGGGGGCGTTGGAATCAGATACGCAGTATTTT.

The rearrangement uses TRBV30 and TRBJ1-5; D might be TRBD1 (5 bases). Germline CDR1 reads GTSNPN; CDR2 reads SVGIG (reference sequence). The CDR3 has 12 residues. Trimming stripped 2 bases from V and 7 bases from J, with 9 bases between. CDR3 sequence: CAWSPGGQPQHF. The CDR3 DNA is TGTGCCTGGAGTCCGGGGGGGCAGCCCCAGCATTTT. Using reference TRBV30 and TRBJ1-5 for the parts outside the CDR3, the full variable domain is SQTIHQWPATLVQPVGSPLSLECTVEGTSNPNLYWYRQAAGRGLQLLFYSVGIGQISSEVPQNLSASRPQDRQFILSSKKLLLSDSGFYLCAWSPGGQPQHFGDGTRLSIL.

For this clone: Different DNA sequences within this sample yield the same CDR3. V usage is TRBV18 and J usage is TRBJ2-7; no firm D call. Trimming left V 3 bases short and J 2 bases short, with 5 bases between. The CDR3 covers 12 residues. The germline V gene has CDR1 KGHSH and CDR2 LQKENI. The CDR3 DNA reads TGTGCCAGCTCACCCAATACCTACGAGCAGTACGTC. It yields the protein CASSPNTYEQYV.

The rearrangement links TRBV4-2 to TRBJ2-3, with D perhaps TRBD2 (5 bases). V lost 4 bases and J 0 bases, leaving 11 bases between the germline ends. The CDR3 totals 15 residues. Germline V gene data show CDR1 as LGHNA and CDR2 as YNFKEQ. The CDR3 DNA reads TGTGCCAGCAGCCTAGAGGGAGCTAGCACAGATACGCAGTATTTT. Protein: CASSLEGASTDTQYF.

The rearrangement uses TRBV4-3 and TRBJ2-3; 12 bases line up with TRBD2. CDR1 and CDR2 (germline): LGHNA, YSLEER. CDR3 length: 17 residues. The ends lost 2 bases at V and 0 bases at J; junction bases unmatched: 3. This CDR3 is CASSQRTSGASTDTQYF. For the CDR3, the DNA is TGCGCCAGCAGCCAACGGACTAGCGGGGCTAGCACAGATACGCAGTATTTT.

The table lists this clone with a few counts. J is TRBJ2-7 and V is TRBV19; 11 nucleotides align to TRBD1. The CDR3 has 16 residues. The germline gives CDR1 LNHDA, CDR2 SQIVND (reference sequence). V shed 5 bases, J shed 2 bases, and the junction held 8 bases outside the gene matches. The CDR3 DNA reads as TGTGCCAGTAGTGCGGAACCGGGACAGGGGGCCTACGAGCAGTACTTC. Translated: CASSAEPGQGAYEQYF.

This clone came up a few times. The chain recombines TRBV7-9 with TRBJ2-2, with a weak D call TRBD1 (6 bases). The germline V gene has CDR1 SEHNR and CDR2 FQNEAQ (reference sequence). V was shortened by 4 bases and J by 2 bases, with 14 bases between the two germline ends. This CDR3 contains 16 residues. CDR3 in amino acids: CASSSPRDTNTGELFF. The DNA for the CDR3 is TGTGCCAGCAGCTCTCCCCGGGACACAAACACCGGGGAGCTGTTTTTT.

This clone showed up just a few times. The V and J genes are TRBV7-9 and TRBJ2-4; possibly TRBD1 for D (6 bases). In germline, CDR1 is SEHNR, CDR2 FQNEAQ (reference sequence). Trimming pared 3 bases from V and 8 bases from J, leaving 17 bases between. This CDR3 is 15 amino acids long. The CDR3 loop reads CASSLATGSLDIQYF. The CDR3 coding sequence is TGTGCCAGCAGCTTGGCGACAGGTTCATTGGACATTCAGTACTTC. Based on the CDR3 plus reference TRBV7-9 and TRBJ2-4, the full variable domain is DTGVSQNPRHKITKRGQNVTFRCDPISEHNRLYWYRQTLGQGPEFLTYFQNEAQLEKSRLLSDRFSAERPKGSFSTLEIQRTEQGDSAMYLCASSLATGSLDIQYFGAGTRLSVL.

This clone was seen only a few times. The V call is TRBV9, the J call TRBJ2-1, with TRBD1 matching 7 bases. Germline V gives CDR1 SGDLS, CDR2 YYNGEE. The junction had 7 bases not matched to a gene; V was cut back by 3 bases and J by 4 bases. The CDR3 runs to 15 residues. The CDR3 spells CASSGGTEIYNEQFF. CDR3 bases: TGTGCCAGCAGCGGGGGGACAGAGATATACAATGAGCAGTTCTTC.

This clone was seen more than once but under ten times. The chain is built from TRBV29-1 and TRBJ1-1; D possibly corresponds to TRBD1 (5 bases). The CDR3 sequence is 14 residues long. The V end lost 2 bases, the J end lost 0 bases, and 10 bases lay between the germline ends. The V gene's germline CDR1 is SQVTM and CDR2 ANQGSEA. The CDR3 coding sequence is TGCAGCGTTGAACTGCAGGGTCTGAACACTGAAGCTTTCTTT. Its translation: CSVELQGLNTEAFF.

This chain connects TRBV5-4 to TRBJ2-4; 10 bases are a match to TRBD2. V dropped 4 bases and J dropped 1; count of bases not matched to a gene: 2. This CDR3 spans 15 amino acids. The V gene's germline CDR1 is SGHNT and CDR2 YYREEE (reference sequence). The CDR3 loop reads CASSPTSGAKNIQYF. In DNA, the CDR3 is TGTGCCAGCAGCCCGACTAGCGGGGCCAAAAACATTCAGTACTTC.

The chain joins TRBV21-1 to TRBJ2-7; TRBD1, the table's D call, lacks a check against the DNA. TRBV21-1 is described as a pseudogene. The CDR3 is made up of 14 amino acids. Written as DNA, the CDR3 is TGTGCCAGCAGCAAAGGGACAGTCACTTACGAGCAGTACGTC. It codes for CASSKGTVTYEQYV.

J is TRBJ2-7 and V is TRBV5-1; 9 bases agree with TRBD1. Germline V gene sequence: CDR1 SGHRS, CDR2 YFSETQ. With V trimmed by 3 bases and J by 3 bases, 7 bases remained unmatched. CDR3 size: 15 residues. The CDR3 DNA reads TGCGCCAGCAGCTCCGGGGGGACAGGGAACTACGAGCAGTACTTC. Encoded protein: CASSSGGTGNYEQYF.

The chain joins TRBV7-2 to TRBJ2-7, with 10 positions matching TRBD2. The J segment lost 3 bases and the V segment lost 2 bases, leaving 7 bases of the junction unmatched. CDR1 is SGHTA and CDR2 is FQGNSA in the germline V gene. The CDR3 loop spans 16 amino acids. CDR3 coding DNA: TGTGCCAGCAGCTTACGGGCTAGCGGGAGACTCTACGAGCAGTACGTC. Its protein is CASSLRASGRLYEQYV.

This chain joins TRBV6-1 and TRBJ2-5; D possibly matches TRBD1 or TRBD2 (5 bases each). This CDR3 is built from 15 residues. Between the trimmed V and J ends, which lost 1 base and 7 bases, there was a span of 16 bases. CDR1 and CDR2 from the germline V gene are MNHNS and SASEGT. CDR3 nucleotides: TGTGCCAGCAGTGAAGGGGGGACGGCAGGATCGACCCAGTACTTC. Translated: CASSEGGTAGSTQYF.

The J gene is TRBJ2-3, the V gene TRBV7-2, with 11 bases that match TRBD2. Germline-derived CDR1 and CDR2 are SGHTA and FQGNSA. The CDR3 sequence is 18 residues long. After removal of 7 bases from V and 0 bases from J, the junction contained 12 bases not matched to a gene. The CDR3 DNA reads TGTGCCAGCACCGCCCGTGGACTAGCGGGTTCTAGCACAGATACGCAGTATTTT. Translated, it gives CASTARGLAGSSTDTQYF.

The chain joins TRBV6-5 to TRBJ2-7, with D unclear. CDR1 and CDR2 (germline): MNHEY, SVGAGI. This CDR3 comprises 14 residues. V lost 6 bases and J lost 2, with 14 bases in between. CDR3 residues: CASRIPGLPYEQYF. The CDR3 nucleotides read TGTGCCAGCAGAATCCCCGGGTTACCCTACGAGCAGTACTTC.

This chain connects TRBV7-2 to TRBJ2-3, with 12 positions matching TRBD2. This CDR3 contains 15 residues. The V and J ends lost 6 bases and 1 base, in that order; junction bases with no gene match: 2. The germline V gene has CDR1 SGHTA and CDR2 FQGNSA. The CDR3 spells CASRLAGGGTDTQYF. The CDR3 DNA reads as TGTGCCAGCAGACTAGCGGGAGGAGGCACAGATACGCAGTATTTT.

Only a few counts were recorded for this clone. The rearrangement links TRBV9 to TRBJ2-5; the D call may be TRBD1 or TRBD2 (6 bases each). The CDR3 extends over 16 amino acids. The V gene lost 0 bases and the J gene lost 3 bases, with 15 bases spanning the gap. Germline V lookup: CDR1 SGDLS, CDR2 YYNGEE. DNA for the CDR3: TGTGCCAGCAGCGTAGCCCCCATGGGGGGCGAAGAGACCCAGTACTTC. Translating gives CASSVAPMGGEETQYF.

This clone was counted only a few times. The chain uses TRBV4-2 and TRBJ2-5; 8 bases map to TRBD2. Per the germline V gene, CDR1 is LGHNA and CDR2 is YNFKEQ. Germline trimming cut 1 base from V and 2 bases from J; bases unmatched to any gene: 9. The CDR3 extends over 17 amino acids. DNA for the CDR3: TGTGCCAGCAGCCAAGGGATTCTGCGGGAGGAACAAGAGACCCAGTACTTC. Translating it yields CASSQGILREEQETQYF.

The chain uses TRBV11-3 and TRBJ2-1; 7 nucleotides agree with TRBD2. V lost 4 bases and J lost 7; bases outside the gene matches: 4. Germline loops: CDR1 SGHNT, CDR2 YENEEA. The CDR3 sequence is 13 residues long. The CDR3, as DNA: TGTGCCAGCAGCTCCCGGACTAGAAATGAGCAGTTCTTC. Protein: CASSSRTRNEQFF. Full variable domain (missing parts from reference TRBV11-3 and TRBJ2-1): EAGVVQSPRYKIIEKKQPVAFWCNPISGHNTLYWYLQNLGQGPELLIRYENEEAVDDSQLPKDRFSAERLKGVDSTLKIQPAELGDSAVYLCASSSRTRNEQFFGPGTRLTVL.

This clone was seen only a few times. This sequence joins TRBV7-2 and TRBJ2-4; D remains ambiguous. The CDR3 runs 16 residues. CDR1 and CDR2 from the germline V gene are SGHTA and FQGNSA. The ends were cut back, 2 bases at V and 0 bases at J, with 11 bases in the middle. This CDR3 is CASSLLLSLAKNIQYF. For the CDR3, the DNA is TGTGCCAGCAGCTTATTACTTTCACTAGCCAAAAACATTCAGTACTTC.

The sample holds a few counts of this clone. The chain's CDR3 is CASSRAWDTEAFF. The CDR3 bases are TGCGCCAGCAGCAGGGCGTGGGACACTGAAGCTTTCTTT. The chain recombines TRBV4-1 with TRBJ1-1; no clear D. The V and J ends lost 5 bases and 3 bases respectively, with 10 bases between them. CDR1 MGHRA and CDR2 YSYEKL come from the germline V gene. CDR3 size: 13 residues.

This chain links TRBV10-3 with TRBJ2-7; 7 bases match TRBD1. J gave up 2 bases and V 10 bases, and 5 bases lay outside the gene matches. The CDR3 consists of 12 residues. The germline V gene has CDR1 ENHRY and CDR2 SYGVKD. The CDR3 coding sequence is TGTGCCACCTCCGGACAGGCCTACGAGCAGTACGTC. Its translation: CATSGQAYEQYV.

This clone has just a few counts. The V and J genes are TRBV11-2 and TRBJ1-3; 8 nucleotides align to TRBD1. This CDR3 is built from 15 residues. Germline-derived CDR1 and CDR2 are SGHAT and FQNNGV. V gave up 5 bases and J gave up 0 bases; unmatched junction bases: 3. CDR3 DNA: TGTGCCAGCAGCCGGGACAGGAGCTCTGGAAACACCATATATTTT. Encoded protein: CASSRDRSSGNTIYF.